This record looks at one T cell receptor (beta chain) sequence and its context. CDR1 is DFQATT, CDR2 SNEGSKA, per germline (reference sequence). This CDR3 comprises 10 residues. V shed 5 bases and J shed 8 bases, with 7 bases lying between them. This sample is drawn from a study of blood T cell repertoires in COVID-19. Study summary: Sources were T cells, B-cell-depleted T cells, or PBMCs; the material itself was cDNA or gDNA.

How the authors handled the data: For nucleated cells, counts were estimated from reference gene primer amplification. Repertoires were generated with immunoSEQ multiplex PCR, while TCRdb's copy carries only in-frame clones and drops some. V, J and clone size reflect that table, while D and trimming were determined from the DNA. The sample has 250,000 to 300,000 clones; 83% are singletons. The receptor was isolated from a man aged 80 or over with acute or convalescent COVID-19. The chain employs TRBV20-1 and TRBJ2-4; D uncertain. The sequenced material came from peripheral blood. CDR3 protein: CSAAQDIQYF. The DNA of the CDR3 is TGCAGTGCTGCCCAGGACATTCAGTACTTC.